This note documents a single TCR beta chain sequence. Its antigen is not identified. Assay: immunoSEQ multiplex PCR; the TCRdb copy retains only in-frame clones and omits some. The sample contains hundreds of thousands of clones, 90% of which appear only once. This record belongs to a study of cytomegalovirus exposure and HLA in healthy donors. General study results and limits: In vitro testing confirmed a few CMV-associated chains as specific for CMV antigens.

The CDR3 has 15 amino acids. Trimming removed 4 bases from V and 2 bases from J, with 13 bases in between. Germline V gene sequence: CDR1 SGDLS, CDR2 YYNGEE. The source material was PBMCs. The sequence was obtained from a woman aged 30 to 39 in good health and CMV-seronegative. The chain recombines TRBV9 with TRBJ2-1; either TRBD1 or TRBD2 may fit D (5 bases each). CDR3 sequence: CASSTSGAAYNEQFF. The CDR3 bases are TGTGCCAGCAGCACCTCCGGGGCGGCCTACAATGAGCAGTTCTTC.